This T cell receptor (beta chain) was observed in a study of graft-versus-host responses after intestinal transplantation. Looking at the study overall: Recipients got multivisceral, liver-intestinal, or isolated intestinal transplants. Regarding the study as a whole: Early after transplant, HvG declines were associated with peak levels of circulating GvH clones. Subjects displaying graft-donor T cell macrochimerism possessed elevated graft-versus-host to host-versus-graft clonal ratios inside allografts. In recipient marrow, GvH clones were found, and some appeared first in ileum or blood.

This clone was recorded a few times. Its target is not known. CDR3 length: 14 residues. V lost 4 bases and J lost 1, with 10 bases in between. Germline V gene sequence: CDR1 MNHNY, CDR2 SVGAGI (reference sequence). Produced via immunoSEQ multiplex PCR; TCRdb's table is partial and in-frame only. The sample includes approximately 110,000 clones, more than 85% seen only once; the top ten take under 1.5%. Sequenced material: unstimulated CD8+ T cells sorted from spleen or lymph node cells, taken before transplant. The TCR originated in a human donor who was the organ donor for an intestinal transplant. The gene calls are TRBV6-6 and TRBJ1-1, with TRBD1 as a possible D gene (5 bases). For the CDR3, the DNA is TGTGCCAGCAGTTCCGCGGGGCCGAACACTGAAGCTTTCTTT. This sequence encodes CASSSAGPNTEAFF.